These T cell receptor beta chains were read from a single sample in a study of blood T cell repertoires in COVID-19. TCRdb's table, derived via immunoSEQ multiplex PCR, lists solely in-frame clones and lacks some. This table holds roughly 120,000 clones, approximately 90% found once. Sequencing used peripheral blood. These receptors were taken from a woman aged 45-59 years with acute or convalescent COVID-19. CDR3s include the opening cysteine and the closing phenylalanine or tryptophan. A D gene is named only where the DNA matches it firmly. Part of the rows lack a size; the others show once, few, many or a class for expanded clones.

once TRBJ2-1 TRBV7-9 TRBD2 CASSLSGTSGGASYNEQFF TGTGCCAGCAGCTTATCTGGGACTAGCGGGGGGGCGTCCTACAATGAGCAGTTCTTC
- TRBJ1-2 TRBV11-2 TRBD1 CASSSDRANYGYTF TGTGCCAGCAGTTCGGACAGGGCTAACTATGGCTACACCTTC
- TRBJ1-2 TRBV30 - CAWSRGAEGILGGYTF TGTGCCTGGAGTCGGGGGGCGGAGGGAATTTTGGGCGGCTACACCTTC
- TRBJ2-2 TRBV18 TRBD1 CASSPDLPGQYTGELFF TGTGCCAGCTCACCAGATCTTCCGGGACAGTACACCGGGGAGCTGTTTTTT
many TRBJ1-1 TRBV2 TRBD1 CASSEAEPGQTRGTEAFF TGTGCCAGCAGTGAAGCCGAACCGGGACAGACGAGGGGCACTGAAGCTTTCTTT
- TRBJ2-1 TRBV20-1 - CSASAGVNYNEQFF TGCAGTGCTAGTGCAGGGGTTAACTACAATGAGCAGTTCTTC
- TRBJ2-7 TRBV2 TRBD2 CASSERLAGGYEQYF TGTGCCAGCAGTGAAAGACTAGCGGGAGGGTACGAGCAGTACTTC
- TRBJ2-1 TRBV6-5 - CASSSTGYNEQFF TGTGCCAGCAGTTCGACAGGCTACAATGAGCAGTTCTTC
- TRBJ2-1 TRBV7-9 - CASSPVYGADEQFF TGTGCCAGCAGCCCGGTCTATGGGGCCGATGAGCAGTTCTTC
- TRBJ1-1 TRBV3-1/TRBV3-2 TRBD1 CASSRTDRGDTEAFF TGTGCCAGCAGTCGTACGGACAGGGGCGACACTGAAGCTTTCTTT
- TRBJ2-1 TRBV5-1 - CASSPDSNEQFF TGCGCCAGCAGCCCCGACAGCAATGAGCAGTTCTTC
- TRBJ2-5 TRBV25-1 - CASSRGQETQYF TGTGCCAGCAGTAGGGGCCAAGAGACCCAGTACTTC
- TRBJ2-7 TRBV9 - CASSVSGDYEQYF TGTGCCAGCAGCGTCTCAGGGGACTACGAGCAGTACTTC
- TRBJ2-1 TRBV28 - CASSLLDKEQFF TGTGCCAGCAGTCTCTTGGACAAAGAGCAGTTCTTC
- TRBJ1-5 TRBV12-3/TRBV12-4 - CASGGGNQPQHF TGTGCCTCCGGGGGGGGCAATCAGCCCCAGCATTTT
- TRBJ2-7 TRBV25-1 - CASRDRTYEQYF TGTGCCAGCAGGGACAGAACCTACGAGCAGTACTTC
- TRBJ1-1 TRBV30 - CAWGQSNTEAFF TGTGCCTGGGGACAGTCTAACACTGAAGCTTTCTTT
- TRBJ2-7 TRBV7-2 TRBD2 CASRPGTSGNYEQYF TGTGCCAGCAGGCCTGGGACTAGCGGGAACTACGAGCAGTACTTC
- TRBJ1-1 TRBV7-3 - CASSSRVDTEAFF TGTGCCAGCAGCTCGAGAGTTGACACTGAAGCTTTCTTT
- TRBJ1-2 TRBV6-5 - CASRTELSLNYGYTF TGTGCCAGCAGGACAGAGCTTAGCCTTAACTATGGCTACACCTTC
- TRBJ2-3 TRBV5-4 TRBD2 CASSFLAGEDTQYF TGTGCCAGCAGCTTTCTTGCGGGGGAAGATACGCAGTATTTT
- TRBJ1-4 TRBV13 TRBD1 CASSKGSPGQGEKLFF TGTGCCAGCAGCAAAGGATCTCCGGGACAGGGAGAAAAACTGTTTTTT
- TRBJ1-1 TRBV3-1/TRBV3-2 - CATVPSRGTEAFF TGTGCCACCGTACCGTCCCGGGGCACTGAAGCTTTCTTT
few TRBJ2-1 TRBV30 TRBD2 CAWSVSRLASYNEQFF TGTGCCTGGAGTGTATCACGACTAGCCTCCTACAATGAGCAGTTCTTC
- TRBJ1-2 TRBV29-1 - CSVLSSVYGYTF TGCAGCGTTCTCTCGTCCGTCTATGGCTACACCTTC
- TRBJ2-2 TRBV28 TRBD2 CASQGGGGNTGELFF TGTGCCAGCCAAGGCGGGGGGGGCAACACCGGGGAGCTGTTTTTT
- TRBJ1-5 TRBV18 TRBD1 CASSPGQGWHQPQHF TGTGCCAGCTCACCGGGACAGGGGTGGCATCAGCCCCAGCATTTT
- TRBJ2-5 TRBV7-2 - CASSDQGRGETQYF TGTGCCAGCAGCGATCAGGGGAGAGGAGAGACCCAGTACTTC
- TRBJ2-5 TRBV7-8 TRBD2 CASSLRFEIAGVLETQYF TGTGCCAGCAGCCTAAGGTTCGAGATAGCGGGAGTTCTAGAGACCCAGTACTTC